A single sample is the source of the 24 T cell receptor beta chains below, sequenced in a study of radiotherapy plus CTLA-4 blockade in lung cancer. TCRdb keeps only in-frame clones here, not all; method: immunoSEQ multiplex PCR. Among over 60,000 clones listed, roughly 84% were seen once. The source was peripheral blood, collected from a patient treated with radiotherapy plus ipilimumab. The receptor set was obtained from a human donor with non-small cell lung cancer that progressed on radiotherapy plus ipilimumab.

V is TRBV6-6 and J is TRBJ1-1; maybe TRBD1 (6 bases). Germline CDR1 and CDR2: MNHNY and SVGAGI (reference sequence). V was shortened by 4 bases and J by 6 bases, with 18 bases between the two germline ends. The CDR3 has 15 amino acids. In DNA, the CDR3 is TGTGCCAGCAGTTTACAACCCAACAGGGATTCTGAAGCTTTCTTT. It translates to CASSLQPNRDSEAFF.

V usage is TRBV28 and J usage is TRBJ1-1; 10 positions agree with TRBD1. CDR1 MDHEN and CDR2 SYDVKM come from the germline V gene. Trimming took 11 bases from V and 6 from J; bases not matched to a gene: 9. The CDR3 totals 13 residues. CDR3 sequence reads: CACKIGTGAEAFF. DNA of the CDR3: TGTGCCTGCAAAATTGGGACAGGGGCTGAAGCTTTCTTT.

The rearrangement joins TRBV2 to TRBJ2-7, with TRBD1 matching 9 bases. Trimming removed 11 bases from V and 4 bases from J; junction bases left unmatched: 6. Germline assignment: CDR1 SNHLY and CDR2 FYNNEI. This CDR3 region has 12 residues. This CDR3 is CAGAGTGYEQYF. The CDR3 DNA reads TGTGCCGGAGCCGGGACAGGGTACGAGCAGTACTTC. The variable domain in full, with the rest retrieved from reference TRBV2 and TRBJ2-7, is EPEVTQTPSHQVTQMGQEVILRCVPISNHLYFYWYRQILGQKVEFLVSFYNNEISEKSEIFDDQFSVERPDGSNFTLKIRSTKLEDSAMYFCAGAGTGYEQYFGPGTRLTVT.

This clone appeared a few times. The rearrangement joins TRBV7-8 to TRBJ2-3, with 10 nucleotides matching TRBD2. This CDR3 has 16 residues. Per germline, CDR1 SGHVS and CDR2 FQNEAQ. The J segment lost 0 bases and the V segment lost 5 bases, leaving 5 bases of the junction unmatched. CDR3 DNA: TGTGCCAGCAGCGAACTAGCGGGACCTAGCACAGATACGCAGTATTTT. Protein sequence: CASSELAGPSTDTQYF.

This rearrangement joins TRBV11-2 to TRBJ2-1; the D gene is possibly TRBD2 (6 bases). Germline V gene lookup returns CDR1 SGHAT and CDR2 FQNNGV. V was cut by 5 bases and J by 0 bases, with 14 bases left in between. The length of the CDR3 is 16 residues. The CDR3 nucleotides read TGTGCCAGCAGCCAAATTAGCGGAAGCTCCTACAATGAGCAGTTCTTC. This codes for CASSQISGSSYNEQFF.

The chain couples TRBV5-1 to TRBJ2-7, with 13 nucleotides matching TRBD2. CDR1 and CDR2 from the germline V gene are SGHRS and YFSETQ. The ends lost 4 bases at V and 7 bases at J; junction bases unmatched: 11. CDR3 length: 16 residues. Here the CDR3 reads CASSPGLAGSWGEQYF. The CDR3 DNA is TGCGCCAGCAGCCCGGGACTAGCGGGGTCGTGGGGGGAGCAGTACTTC.

This chain connects TRBV5-1 to TRBJ2-7; 7 nucleotides line up with TRBD2. CDR3 size: 13 residues. The germline CDR1 and CDR2 sequences are SGHRS and YFSETQ. The ends lost 0 bases at V and 7 bases at J; junction bases unmatched: 4. DNA of the CDR3: TGCGCCAGCAGCTTGGTTGGGGGGGTAGAGCAGTACTTC. This translates into CASSLVGGVEQYF. The full variable domain, completed using reference TRBV5-1 and TRBJ2-7, is KAGVTQTPRYLIKTRGQQVTLSCSPISGHRSVSWYQQTPGQGLQFLFEYFSETQRNKGNFPGRFSGRQFSNSRSEMNVSTLELGDSALYLCASSLVGGVEQYFGPGTRLTVT.

V is TRBV7-3 and J is TRBJ2-5; perhaps D is TRBD1 or TRBD2 (5 bases each). From germline, CDR1 is SGHTA and CDR2 FQGTGA. The V and J ends lost 1 base and 5 bases respectively, with 14 bases between them. This CDR3 spans 15 amino acids. The CDR3 sequence is CASSLSGQGDETQYF. The CDR3 region has the DNA TGTGCCAGCAGCTTAAGCGGGCAGGGTGACGAGACCCAGTACTTC.

This clone was seen only once. The V and J genes are TRBV5-1 and TRBJ2-3; perhaps TRBD2 as D (6 bases). V was pared by 7 bases and J by 0 bases, with 12 bases between. Per germline, CDR1 SGHRS and CDR2 YFSETQ. The CDR3 spans 14 residues. CDR3: CASAPLASTDTQYF. The DNA for the CDR3 is TGCGCCAGCGCCCCACTAGCCAGCACAGATACGCAGTATTTT.

CDR3 in DNA: TGCAGCGTTGAAGTCCGGGGTGGAAAATACAATGAGCAGTTCTTC. Residues: CSVEVRGGKYNEQFF. The chain combines TRBV29-1 with TRBJ2-1; TRBD2 might be the D (5 bases). Germline CDR1 and CDR2: SQVTM and ANQGSEA. The CDR3 loop spans 15 amino acids. Trimming stripped 1 base from V and 4 bases from J, with 14 bases between.

The V call is TRBV9, the J call TRBJ2-1; TRBD2 might be the D (6 bases). The germline V gene encodes CDR1 SGDLS and CDR2 YYNGEE. CDR3 length equals 14 residues. Trimming took off 3 bases at V and 8 bases at J, with 15 bases between the two ends. CDR3 amino acids: CASSEMGGEDEQFF. CDR3 coding DNA: TGTGCCAGCAGCGAGATGGGGGGTGAGGATGAGCAGTTCTTC.

The CDR3 sequence is CASSLFGSGTGELFF. The CDR3, as DNA: TGTGCCAGCAGCTTATTCGGGAGTGGCACCGGGGAGCTGTTTTTT. The chain uses TRBV7-3 and TRBJ2-2; D is perhaps TRBD2 (6 bases). V was cut by 2 bases and J by 4 bases, with 11 bases left in between. Germline-derived CDR1 and CDR2 are SGHTA and FQGTGA. CDR3 length: 15 amino acids.

The gene calls are TRBV4-2 and TRBJ1-4; tentatively, D is TRBD1 (5 bases). The V end was cut by 0 bases, the J end by 4 bases, with 15 bases between. The CDR3 runs 17 residues. Looked up from germline, CDR1 is LGHNA and CDR2 is YNFKEQ. The CDR3, as DNA: TGTGCCAGCAGCCAAGATCGATGGCAGGGAATTAATGAAAAACTGTTTTTT. Amino acids: CASSQDRWQGINEKLFF.

The CDR3 DNA follows: TGTGCCAGCAGTGAAGTGGGTTCCGGGGAGCTGTTTTTT. Residues: CASSEVGSGELFF. The chain carries TRBV6-1 and TRBJ2-2; D gene unclear. The CDR3 runs 13 residues. Trimming took off 1 base at V and 6 bases at J, with 6 bases between the two ends. Germline V lookup: CDR1 MNHNS, CDR2 SASEGT.

This clone showed up just a few times. The V call is TRBV9, the J call TRBJ1-2; maybe TRBD1 (5 bases). The CDR3 is made up of 15 amino acids. Germline-derived CDR1 and CDR2 are SGDLS and YYNGEE. Trimming pared 4 bases from V and 8 bases from J, leaving 21 bases between. For the CDR3, the DNA is TGTGCCAGCAGCCCAGGGAGTGGAGGGGCTAGAGGCTACACCTTC. Translation: CASSPGSGGARGYTF.

This chain joins TRBV7-9 and TRBJ1-2; D is possibly TRBD1 (6 bases). The germline V gene encodes CDR1 SEHNR and CDR2 FQNEAQ (reference sequence). There are 16 residues in the CDR3. V was shortened by 3 bases and J by 5 bases, with 19 bases between the two germline ends. In DNA, the CDR3 is TGTGCCAGCAGCTTTCTCTCGCCAGGGGAGAATTATGGCTACACCTTC. It translates to CASSFLSPGENYGYTF.

The chain links TRBV7-6 to TRBJ2-1; the D is unclear. The CDR3 runs to 15 residues. Per the germline V gene, CDR1 is SGHVS and CDR2 is FNYEAQ. Trimming removed 1 base at V and 4 bases at J, with 11 bases between. This chain's CDR3 is CASSLGPGPYNEQFF. CDR3 DNA sequence: TGTGCCAGCAGCTTAGGTCCAGGACCATACAATGAGCAGTTCTTC.

This CDR3 reads CASSQGTYNEQFF. Here the CDR3 DNA reads TGCGCCAGCAGCCAAGGGACTTACAATGAGCAGTTCTTC. V usage is TRBV4-1 and J usage is TRBJ2-1, with D possibly matching TRBD2 (5 bases). V was shortened by 1 base and J by 4 bases, with 5 bases between the two germline ends. Per germline, CDR1 MGHRA and CDR2 YSYEKL. The CDR3 is 13 amino acids.

The chain uses TRBV5-4 and TRBJ2-5; maybe TRBD1 (5 bases). Germline CDR1 reads SGHNT; CDR2 reads YYREEE (reference sequence). The length of the CDR3 is 15 residues. V was clipped by 4 bases and J by 1 base, with 14 bases between them. CDR3 in amino acids: CASSRAAGLQETQYF. DNA for the CDR3: TGTGCCAGCAGCCGTGCGGCAGGGCTCCAAGAGACCCAGTACTTC.

The chain recombines TRBV6-1 with TRBJ2-7; TRBD2 agrees at 11 bases. J was trimmed by 4 bases and V by 6 bases; bases with no gene match: 2. CDR3 length equals 13 residues. CDR1 MNHNS and CDR2 SASEGT come from the germline V gene. This CDR3 reads CASRASGRYEQYF. CDR3 sequence (DNA): TGTGCCAGCAGGGCTAGCGGGAGGTACGAGCAGTACTTC.

CDR3 amino acids: CASSFSGANSYNEQFF. The CDR3 coding sequence is TGTGCCAGCAGCTTTTCGGGAGCCAACTCCTACAATGAGCAGTTCTTC. The chain couples TRBV5-8 to TRBJ2-1, with D possibly being TRBD2 (6 bases). The CDR3 length is 16 residues. Trimming took 2 bases from V and 0 from J, leaving 12 bases between them. Germline-derived CDR1 and CDR2 are SGHTS and YDEGEE.

The chain is built from TRBV10-1 and TRBJ2-1; perhaps TRBD1 as D (6 bases). Between the trimmed V and J ends, which lost 4 bases and 7 bases, there was a span of 17 bases. Germline lookup yields CDR1 WNHNN and CDR2 SYGVQD (reference sequence). The CDR3 sequence is 15 residues long. CDR3 residues: CASSAGTYGRNEQFF. DNA for the CDR3: TGCGCCAGCAGTGCCGGGACATACGGCCGAAATGAGCAGTTCTTC.

V is TRBV4-1 and J is TRBJ1-2, with TRBD1 matching over 9 bases. The germline V gene has CDR1 MGHRA and CDR2 YSYEKL. V lost 3 bases, J lost 6 bases, and 8 bases stayed unmatched. The CDR3 length is 15 residues. CDR3 DNA: TGCGCCAGCAGCCAGAGGACAGGGGAGGTGGATGGCTACACCTTC. It yields the protein CASSQRTGEVDGYTF.

The genes are TRBV6-6 and TRBJ1-3, with unresolved D. With 0 bases removed from V and 9 bases from J, the gap between germline ends came to 15 bases. In germline, CDR1 is MNHNY, CDR2 SVGAGI (reference sequence). This CDR3 is built from 15 residues. CDR3 loop: CASSYSSSRRGTIYF. In nucleotides, the CDR3 is TGTGCCAGCAGTTACTCGAGTTCCAGGCGAGGCACCATATATTTT.